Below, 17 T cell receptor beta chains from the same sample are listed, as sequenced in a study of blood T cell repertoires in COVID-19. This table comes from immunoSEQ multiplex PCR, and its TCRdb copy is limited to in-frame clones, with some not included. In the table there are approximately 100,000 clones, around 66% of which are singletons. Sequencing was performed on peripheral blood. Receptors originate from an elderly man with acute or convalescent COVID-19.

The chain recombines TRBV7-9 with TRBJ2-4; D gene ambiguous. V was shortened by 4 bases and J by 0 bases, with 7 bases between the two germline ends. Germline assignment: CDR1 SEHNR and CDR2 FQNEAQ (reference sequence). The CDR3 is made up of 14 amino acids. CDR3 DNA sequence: TGTGCCAGCAGCTCCCAGATAGCCAAAAACATTCAGTACTTC. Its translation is CASSSQIAKNIQYF.

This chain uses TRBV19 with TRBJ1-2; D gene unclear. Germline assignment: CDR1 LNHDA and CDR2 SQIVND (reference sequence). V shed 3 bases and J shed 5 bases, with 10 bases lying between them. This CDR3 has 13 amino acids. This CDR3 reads CASSMPGVYGYTF. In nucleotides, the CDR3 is TGTGCCAGTAGTATGCCCGGGGTATATGGCTACACCTTC.

The CDR3, as DNA: TGTGCCTGGAGTCTTGGGGGGGGCCTCTACGAGCAGTACTTC. It translates to CAWSLGGGLYEQYF. The chain carries TRBV30 and TRBJ2-7; D perhaps matches TRBD2 (7 bases). The CDR3 length is 14 residues. The V end was cut by 2 bases, the J end by 3 bases, with 14 bases between. Germline loops: CDR1 GTSNPN, CDR2 SVGIG (reference sequence). The full variable domain, in which reference TRBV30 and TRBJ2-7 provide the parts outside the CDR3, is SQTIHQWPATLVQPVGSPLSLECTVEGTSNPNLYWYRQAAGRGLQLLFYSVGIGQISSEVPQNLSASRPQDRQFILSSKKLLLSDSGFYLCAWSLGGGLYEQYFGPGTRLTVT.

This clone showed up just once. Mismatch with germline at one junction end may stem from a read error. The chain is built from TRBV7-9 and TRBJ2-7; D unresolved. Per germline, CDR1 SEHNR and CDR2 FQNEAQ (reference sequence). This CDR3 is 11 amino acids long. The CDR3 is CASSPSHEQYF. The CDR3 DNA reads TGTGCCAGCAGCCCCTCCCACGAGCAGTACTTC.

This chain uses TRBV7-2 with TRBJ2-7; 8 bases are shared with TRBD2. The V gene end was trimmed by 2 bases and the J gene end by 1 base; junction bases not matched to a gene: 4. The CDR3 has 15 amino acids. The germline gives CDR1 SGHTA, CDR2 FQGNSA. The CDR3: CASSLWASGSYEQYF. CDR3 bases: TGTGCCAGCAGCTTATGGGCTAGCGGGTCCTACGAGCAGTACTTC. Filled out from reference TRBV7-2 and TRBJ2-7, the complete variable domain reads GAGVSQSPSNKVTEKGKDVELRCDPISGHTALYWYRQSLGQGLEFLIYFQGNSAPDKSGLPSDRFSAERTGGSVSTLTIQRTQQEDSAVYLCASSLWASGSYEQYFGPGTRLTVT.

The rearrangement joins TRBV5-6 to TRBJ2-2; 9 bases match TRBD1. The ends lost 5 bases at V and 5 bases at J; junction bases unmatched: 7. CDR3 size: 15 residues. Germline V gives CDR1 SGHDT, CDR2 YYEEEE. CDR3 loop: CASSSGQGRTGELFF. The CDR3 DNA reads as TGTGCCAGCAGTTCGGGACAGGGCAGAACCGGGGAGCTGTTTTTT.

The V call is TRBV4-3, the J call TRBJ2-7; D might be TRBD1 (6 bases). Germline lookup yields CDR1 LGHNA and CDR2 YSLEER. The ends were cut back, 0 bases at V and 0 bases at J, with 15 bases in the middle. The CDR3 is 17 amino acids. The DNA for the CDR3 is TGCGCCAGCAGCCAAGAAATTGGTTGGGACAACTCCTACGAGCAGTACTTC. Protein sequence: CASSQEIGWDNSYEQYF.

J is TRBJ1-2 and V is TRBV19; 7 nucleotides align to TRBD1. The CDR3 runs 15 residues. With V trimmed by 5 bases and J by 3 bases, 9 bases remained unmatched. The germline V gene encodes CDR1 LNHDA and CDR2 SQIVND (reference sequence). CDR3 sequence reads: CASSPRGDSYYGYTF. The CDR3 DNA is TGTGCCAGTAGTCCAAGGGGGGACAGCTACTATGGCTACACCTTC.

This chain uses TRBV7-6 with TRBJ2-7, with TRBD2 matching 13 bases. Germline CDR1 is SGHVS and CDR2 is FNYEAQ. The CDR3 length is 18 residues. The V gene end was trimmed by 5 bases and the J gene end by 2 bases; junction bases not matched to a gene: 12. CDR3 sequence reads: CASSPGHGLAGDPYEQYF. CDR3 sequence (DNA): TGTGCCAGCAGCCCCGGACACGGACTAGCGGGGGACCCCTACGAGCAGTACTTC.

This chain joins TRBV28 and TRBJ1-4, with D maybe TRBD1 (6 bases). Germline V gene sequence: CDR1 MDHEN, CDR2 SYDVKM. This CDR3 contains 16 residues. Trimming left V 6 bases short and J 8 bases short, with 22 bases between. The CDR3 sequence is CASSLGTATGWEKLFF. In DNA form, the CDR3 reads TGTGCCAGCAGCCTCGGGACGGCAACAGGGTGGGAAAAACTGTTTTTT.

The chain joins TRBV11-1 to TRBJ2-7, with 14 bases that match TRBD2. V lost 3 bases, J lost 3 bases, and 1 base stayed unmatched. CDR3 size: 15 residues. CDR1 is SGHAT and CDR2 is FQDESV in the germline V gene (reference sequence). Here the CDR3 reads CASSFGTSGSYEQYF. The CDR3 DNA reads TGTGCCAGCAGCTTTGGGACTAGCGGGAGCTACGAGCAGTACTTC.

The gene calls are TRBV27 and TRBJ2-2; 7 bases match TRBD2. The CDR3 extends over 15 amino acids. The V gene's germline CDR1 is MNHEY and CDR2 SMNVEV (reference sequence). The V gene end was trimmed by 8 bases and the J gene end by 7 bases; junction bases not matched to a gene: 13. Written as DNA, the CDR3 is TGTGCCAGCCGAACTGGCGGGAGTTATGGCGGGGAGCTGTTTTTT. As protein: CASRTGGSYGGELFF.

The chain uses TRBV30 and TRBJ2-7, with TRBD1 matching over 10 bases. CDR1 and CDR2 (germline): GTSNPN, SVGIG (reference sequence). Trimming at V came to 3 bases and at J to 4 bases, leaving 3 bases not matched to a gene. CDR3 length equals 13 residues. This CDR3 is CAWSRDRGYEQYF. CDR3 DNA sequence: TGTGCCTGGAGCCGGGACAGGGGATACGAGCAGTACTTC.

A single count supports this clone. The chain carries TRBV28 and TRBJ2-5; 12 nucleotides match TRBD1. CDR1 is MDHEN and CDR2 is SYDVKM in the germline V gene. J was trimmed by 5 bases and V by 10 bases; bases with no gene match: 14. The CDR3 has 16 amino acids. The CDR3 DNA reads TGTGCCACTTCTCGAGCCGGGACAGGGGGCTTCGAGACCCAGTACTTC. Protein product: CATSRAGTGGFETQYF.

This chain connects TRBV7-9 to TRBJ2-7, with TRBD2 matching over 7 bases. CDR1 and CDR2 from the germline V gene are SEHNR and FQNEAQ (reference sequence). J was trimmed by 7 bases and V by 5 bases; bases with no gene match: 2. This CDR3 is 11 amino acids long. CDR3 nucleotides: TGTGCCAGCAGCACACTAGCGGAGCAGTACTTC. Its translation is CASSTLAEQYF.

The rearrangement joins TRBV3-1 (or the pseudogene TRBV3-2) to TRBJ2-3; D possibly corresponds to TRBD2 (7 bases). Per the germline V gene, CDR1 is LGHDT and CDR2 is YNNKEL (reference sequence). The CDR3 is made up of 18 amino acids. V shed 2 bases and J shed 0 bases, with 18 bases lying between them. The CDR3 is CASSQTFLRGGSTDTQYF. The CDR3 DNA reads TGTGCCAGCAGCCAAACCTTCCTTAGGGGGGGTAGCACAGATACGCAGTATTTT.

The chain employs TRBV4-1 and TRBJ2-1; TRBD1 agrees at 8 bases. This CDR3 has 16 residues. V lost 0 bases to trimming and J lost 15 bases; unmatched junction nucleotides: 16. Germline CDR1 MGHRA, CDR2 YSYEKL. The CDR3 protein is CASSQEAGGGSFNWFF. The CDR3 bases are TGCGCCAGCAGCCAAGAAGCAGGGGGCGGTTCCTTCAATTGGTTCTTC.